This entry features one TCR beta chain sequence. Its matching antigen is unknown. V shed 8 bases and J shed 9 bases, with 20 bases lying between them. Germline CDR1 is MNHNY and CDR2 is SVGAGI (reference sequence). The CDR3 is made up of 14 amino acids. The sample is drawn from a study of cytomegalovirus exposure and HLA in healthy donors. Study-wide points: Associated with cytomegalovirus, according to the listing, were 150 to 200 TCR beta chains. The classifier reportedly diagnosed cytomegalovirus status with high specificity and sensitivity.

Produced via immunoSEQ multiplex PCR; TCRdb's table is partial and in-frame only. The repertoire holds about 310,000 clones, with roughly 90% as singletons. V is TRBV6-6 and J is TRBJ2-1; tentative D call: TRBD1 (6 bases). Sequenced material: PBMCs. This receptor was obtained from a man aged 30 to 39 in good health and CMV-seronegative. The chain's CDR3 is CASEFGGPVAEQFF. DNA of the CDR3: TGTGCCAGCGAGTTTGGGGGCCCCGTGGCTGAGCAGTTCTTC.